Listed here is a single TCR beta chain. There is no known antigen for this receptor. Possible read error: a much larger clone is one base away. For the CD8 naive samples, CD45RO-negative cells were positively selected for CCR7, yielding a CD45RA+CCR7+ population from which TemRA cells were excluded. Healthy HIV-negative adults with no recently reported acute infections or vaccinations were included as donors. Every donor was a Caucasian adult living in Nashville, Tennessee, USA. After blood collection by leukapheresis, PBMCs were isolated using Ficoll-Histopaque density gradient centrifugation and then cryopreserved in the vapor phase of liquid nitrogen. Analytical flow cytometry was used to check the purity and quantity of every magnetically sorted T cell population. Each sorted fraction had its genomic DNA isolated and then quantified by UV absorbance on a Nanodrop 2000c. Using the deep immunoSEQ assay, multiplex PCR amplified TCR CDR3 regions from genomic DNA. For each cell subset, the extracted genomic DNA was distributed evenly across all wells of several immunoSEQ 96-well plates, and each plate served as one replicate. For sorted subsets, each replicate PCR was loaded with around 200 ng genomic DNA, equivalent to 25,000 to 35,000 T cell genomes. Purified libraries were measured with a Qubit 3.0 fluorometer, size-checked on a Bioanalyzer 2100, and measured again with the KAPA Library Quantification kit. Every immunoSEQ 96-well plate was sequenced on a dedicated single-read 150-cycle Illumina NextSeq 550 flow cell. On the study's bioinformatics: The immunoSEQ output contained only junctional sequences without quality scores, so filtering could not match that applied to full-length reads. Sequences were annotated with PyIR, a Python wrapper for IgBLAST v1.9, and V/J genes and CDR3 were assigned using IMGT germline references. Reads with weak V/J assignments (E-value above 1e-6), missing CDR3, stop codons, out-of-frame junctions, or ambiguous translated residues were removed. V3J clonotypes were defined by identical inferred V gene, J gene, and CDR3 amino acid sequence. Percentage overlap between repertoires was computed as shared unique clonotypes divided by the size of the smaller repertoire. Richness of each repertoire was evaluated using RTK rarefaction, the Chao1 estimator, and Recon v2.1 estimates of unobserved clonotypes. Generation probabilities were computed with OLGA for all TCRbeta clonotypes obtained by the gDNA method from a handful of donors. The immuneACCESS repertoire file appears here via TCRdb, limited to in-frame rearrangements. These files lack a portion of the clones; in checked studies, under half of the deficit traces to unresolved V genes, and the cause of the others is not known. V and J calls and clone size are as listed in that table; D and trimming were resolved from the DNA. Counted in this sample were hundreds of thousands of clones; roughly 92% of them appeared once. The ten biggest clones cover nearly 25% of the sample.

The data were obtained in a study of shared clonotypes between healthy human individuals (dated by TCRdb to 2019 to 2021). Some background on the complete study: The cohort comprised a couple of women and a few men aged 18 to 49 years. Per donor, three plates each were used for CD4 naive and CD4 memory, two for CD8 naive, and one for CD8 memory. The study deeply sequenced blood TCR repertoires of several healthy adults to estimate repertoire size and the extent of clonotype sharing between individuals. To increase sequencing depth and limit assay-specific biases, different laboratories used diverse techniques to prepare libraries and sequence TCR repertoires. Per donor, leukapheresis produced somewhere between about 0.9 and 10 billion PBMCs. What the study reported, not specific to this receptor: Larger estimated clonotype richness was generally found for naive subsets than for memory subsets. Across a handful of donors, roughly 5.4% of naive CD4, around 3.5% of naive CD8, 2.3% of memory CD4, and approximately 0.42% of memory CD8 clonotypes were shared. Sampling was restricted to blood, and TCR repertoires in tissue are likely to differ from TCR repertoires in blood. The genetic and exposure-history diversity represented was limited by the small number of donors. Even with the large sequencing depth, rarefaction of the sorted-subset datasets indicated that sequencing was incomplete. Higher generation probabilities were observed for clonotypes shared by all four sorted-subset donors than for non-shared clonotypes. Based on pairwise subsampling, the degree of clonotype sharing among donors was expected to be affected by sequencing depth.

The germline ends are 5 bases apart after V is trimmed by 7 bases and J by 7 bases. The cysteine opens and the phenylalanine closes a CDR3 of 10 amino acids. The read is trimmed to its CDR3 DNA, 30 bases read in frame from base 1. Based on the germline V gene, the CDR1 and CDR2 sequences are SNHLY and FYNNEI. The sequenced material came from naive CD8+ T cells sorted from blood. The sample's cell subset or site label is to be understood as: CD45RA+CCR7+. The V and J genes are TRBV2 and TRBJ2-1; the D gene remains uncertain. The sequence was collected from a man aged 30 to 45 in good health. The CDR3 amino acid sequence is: CASNGNEQFF. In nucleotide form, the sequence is TGTGCCAGCAACGGGAATGAGCAGTTCTTC.